The next 5 T cell receptor beta chains were all read from a single sample in a study of response to subunit inactivated influenza vaccine. MiXCR, applied by TCRdb to the RT-PCR reads, yields one record per CDR3 protein. The data hold roughly 760,000 distinct CDR3 sequences, with over 20% observed a single time. This specimen was PBMCs from blood, taken 4 to 6 days after vaccination. These receptors were collected from a man in his forties or fifties who received an inactivated influenza vaccine.

This clonotype was seen more than once but under ten times. The chain is built from TRBV20-1 and TRBJ1-2; 7 bases are a match to TRBD1. The CDR3 covers 16 residues. Per germline, CDR1 DFQATT and CDR2 SNEGSKA (reference sequence). The J segment lost 4 bases and the V segment lost 2 bases, leaving 13 bases of the junction unmatched. CDR3 nucleotide sequence: TGCAGTGCTAGAATTCCCTCCGGGACAGACATCTATGGCTACACCTTC. Encoded protein: CSARIPSGTDIYGYTF.

This clonotype has just a few counts. The chain couples TRBV5-1 to TRBJ1-5; 8 bases line up with TRBD1. The V and J ends lost 3 bases and 4 bases, in that order; junction bases with no gene match: 6. CDR1 and CDR2 from the germline V gene are SGHRS and YFSETQ. The CDR3 is 15 amino acids. DNA of the CDR3: TGCGCCAGCAGCTGGTCAGGACAGGGTAATCAGCCCCAGCATTTT. This translates into CASSWSGQGNQPQHF. The whole variable domain, remainder taken from reference TRBV5-1 and TRBJ1-5, is KAGVTQTPRYLIKTRGQQVTLSCSPISGHRSVSWYQQTPGQGLQFLFEYFSETQRNKGNFPGRFSGRQFSNSRSEMNVSTLELGDSALYLCASSWSGQGNQPQHFGDGTRLSIL.

The rearrangement links TRBV20-1 to TRBJ2-5, with 12 bases that match TRBD2. The CDR3 length is 16 residues. The germline gives CDR1 DFQATT, CDR2 SNEGSKA (reference sequence). CDR3 DNA sequence: TGCAGAGCAAGGGGGACTAGCGGGCTTACCCAAGAGACCCAGTACTTC. As protein: CRARGTSGLTQETQYF.

The chain carries TRBV12-3 or TRBV12-4 and TRBJ2-5; unclear D gene. V was clipped by 3 bases and J by 1 base, with 15 bases between them. The CDR3 consists of 16 residues. CDR3 coding DNA: TGTGCCAGCAGTTTGGGCCTGTTAGGAACCCAAGAGACCCAGTACTTC. Its translation: CASSLGLLGTQETQYF.

This clonotype was found a few times. The V gene is TRBV20-1, the J gene TRBJ2-7; the D gene is possibly TRBD2 (5 bases). The germline V gene encodes CDR1 DFQATT and CDR2 SNEGSKA (reference sequence). V was shortened by 0 bases and J by 1 base, with 16 bases between the two germline ends. The CDR3 sequence is 16 residues long. This CDR3 is CSARDPREVGSYEQYF. DNA of the CDR3: TGCAGTGCTAGAGATCCCCGGGAAGTAGGGTCCTACGAGCAGTACTTC.